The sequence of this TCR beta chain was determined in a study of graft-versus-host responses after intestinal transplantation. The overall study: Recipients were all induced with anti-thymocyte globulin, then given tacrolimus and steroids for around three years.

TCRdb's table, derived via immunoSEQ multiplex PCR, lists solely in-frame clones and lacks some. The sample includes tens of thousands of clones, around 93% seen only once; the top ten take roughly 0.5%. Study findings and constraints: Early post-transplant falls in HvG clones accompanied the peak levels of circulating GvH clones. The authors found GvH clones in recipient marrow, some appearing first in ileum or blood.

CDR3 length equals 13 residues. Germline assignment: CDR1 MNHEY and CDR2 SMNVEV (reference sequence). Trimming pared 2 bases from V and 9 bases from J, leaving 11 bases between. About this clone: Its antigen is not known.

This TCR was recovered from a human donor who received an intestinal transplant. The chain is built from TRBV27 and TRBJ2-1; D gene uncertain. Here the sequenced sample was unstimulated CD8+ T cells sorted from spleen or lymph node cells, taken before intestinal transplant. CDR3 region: CASSLLVNREQFF. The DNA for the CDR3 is TGTGCCAGCAGTTTACTAGTGAATCGTGAGCAGTTCTTC.